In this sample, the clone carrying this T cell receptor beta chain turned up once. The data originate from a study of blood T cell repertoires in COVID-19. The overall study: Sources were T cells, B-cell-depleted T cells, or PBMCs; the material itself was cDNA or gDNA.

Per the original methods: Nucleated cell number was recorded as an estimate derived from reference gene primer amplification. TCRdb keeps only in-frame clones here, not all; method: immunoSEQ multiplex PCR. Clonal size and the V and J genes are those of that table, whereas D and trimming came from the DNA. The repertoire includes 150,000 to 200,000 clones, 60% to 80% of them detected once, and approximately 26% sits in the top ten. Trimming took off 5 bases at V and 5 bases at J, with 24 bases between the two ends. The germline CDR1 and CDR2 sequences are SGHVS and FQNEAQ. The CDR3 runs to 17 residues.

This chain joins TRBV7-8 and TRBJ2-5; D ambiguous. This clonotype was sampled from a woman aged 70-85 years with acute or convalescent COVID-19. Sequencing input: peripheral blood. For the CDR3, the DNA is TGTGCCAGCAGCGAAAGGCTAGGTATTATTAGTACGGAGACCCAGTACTTC. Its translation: CASSERLGIISTETQYF.